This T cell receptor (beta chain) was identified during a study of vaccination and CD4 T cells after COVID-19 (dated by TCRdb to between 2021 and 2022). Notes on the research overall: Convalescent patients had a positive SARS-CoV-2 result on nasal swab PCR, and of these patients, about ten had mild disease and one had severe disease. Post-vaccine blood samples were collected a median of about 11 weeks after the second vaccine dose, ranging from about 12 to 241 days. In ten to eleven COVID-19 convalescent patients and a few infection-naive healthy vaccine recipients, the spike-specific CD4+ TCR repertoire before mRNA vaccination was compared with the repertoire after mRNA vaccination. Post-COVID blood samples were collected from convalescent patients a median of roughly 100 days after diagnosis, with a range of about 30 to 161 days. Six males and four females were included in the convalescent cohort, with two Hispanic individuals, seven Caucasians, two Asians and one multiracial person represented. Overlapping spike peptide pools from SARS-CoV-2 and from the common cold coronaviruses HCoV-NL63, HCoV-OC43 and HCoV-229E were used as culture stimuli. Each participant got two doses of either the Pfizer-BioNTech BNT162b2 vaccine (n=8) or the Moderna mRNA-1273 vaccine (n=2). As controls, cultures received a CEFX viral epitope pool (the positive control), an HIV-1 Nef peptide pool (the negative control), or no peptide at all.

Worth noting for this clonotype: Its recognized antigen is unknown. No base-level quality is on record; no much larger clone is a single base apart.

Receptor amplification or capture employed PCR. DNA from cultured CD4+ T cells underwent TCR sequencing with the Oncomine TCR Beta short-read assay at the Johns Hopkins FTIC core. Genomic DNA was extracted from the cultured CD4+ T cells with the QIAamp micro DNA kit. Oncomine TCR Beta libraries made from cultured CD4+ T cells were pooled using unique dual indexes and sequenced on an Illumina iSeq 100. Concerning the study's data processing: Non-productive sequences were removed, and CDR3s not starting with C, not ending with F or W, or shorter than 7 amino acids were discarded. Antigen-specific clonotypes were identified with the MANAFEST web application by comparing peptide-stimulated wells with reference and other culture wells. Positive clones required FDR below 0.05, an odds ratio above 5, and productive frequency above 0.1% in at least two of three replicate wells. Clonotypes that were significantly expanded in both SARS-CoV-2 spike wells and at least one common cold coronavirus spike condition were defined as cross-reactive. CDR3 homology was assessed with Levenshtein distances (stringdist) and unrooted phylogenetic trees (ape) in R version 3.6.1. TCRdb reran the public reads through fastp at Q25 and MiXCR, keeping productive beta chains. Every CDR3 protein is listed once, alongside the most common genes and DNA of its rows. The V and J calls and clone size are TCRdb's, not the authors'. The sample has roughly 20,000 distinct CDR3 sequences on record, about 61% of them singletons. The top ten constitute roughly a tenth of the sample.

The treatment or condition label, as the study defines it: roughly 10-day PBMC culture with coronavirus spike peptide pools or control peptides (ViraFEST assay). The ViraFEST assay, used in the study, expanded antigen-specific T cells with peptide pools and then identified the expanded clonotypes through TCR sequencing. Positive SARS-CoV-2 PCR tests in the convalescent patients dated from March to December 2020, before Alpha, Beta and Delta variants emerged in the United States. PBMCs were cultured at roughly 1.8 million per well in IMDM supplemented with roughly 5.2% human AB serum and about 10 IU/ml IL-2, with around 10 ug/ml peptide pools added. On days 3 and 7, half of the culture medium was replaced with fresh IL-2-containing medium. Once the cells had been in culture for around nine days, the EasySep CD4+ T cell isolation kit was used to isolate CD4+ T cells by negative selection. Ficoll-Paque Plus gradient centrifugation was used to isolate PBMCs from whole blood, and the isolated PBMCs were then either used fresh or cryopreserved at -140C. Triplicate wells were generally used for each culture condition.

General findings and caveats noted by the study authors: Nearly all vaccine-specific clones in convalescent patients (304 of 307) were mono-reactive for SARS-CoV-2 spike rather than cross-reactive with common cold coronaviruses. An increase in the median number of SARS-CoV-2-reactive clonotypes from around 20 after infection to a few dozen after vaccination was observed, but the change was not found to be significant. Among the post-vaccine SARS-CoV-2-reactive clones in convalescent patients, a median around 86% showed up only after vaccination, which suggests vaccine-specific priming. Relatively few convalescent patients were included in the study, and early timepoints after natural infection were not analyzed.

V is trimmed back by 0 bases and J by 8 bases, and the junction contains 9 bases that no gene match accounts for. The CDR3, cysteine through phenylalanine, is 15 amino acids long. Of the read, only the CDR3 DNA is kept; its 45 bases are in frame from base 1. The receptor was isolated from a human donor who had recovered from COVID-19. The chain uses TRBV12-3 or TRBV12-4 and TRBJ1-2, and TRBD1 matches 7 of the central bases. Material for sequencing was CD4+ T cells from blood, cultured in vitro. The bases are TGTGCCAGCAGTTTAGCGCAGGGGGGGCAGATGGGCTACACCTTC. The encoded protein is CASSLAQGGQMGYTF.